The 13 T cell receptor beta chains in this list originate from one sample, sequenced in a study of T cell changes during pregnancy in multiple sclerosis. Sequencing was performed with immunoSEQ multiplex PCR; in TCRdb, only in-frame clones are kept and a portion is missing. The sample gives roughly 38,000 clones, just over 85% of which show up once; roughly 1.2% is in the top ten. Specimen: CD4+ T cells from peripheral blood mononuclear cells, collected before pregnancy. These receptors were obtained from a female donor with multiple sclerosis, enrolled in a pregnancy study.

In its sample, this clone was seen a few times. The rearrangement uses TRBV30 and TRBJ1-2, with a tentative D call TRBD1 (6 bases). CDR3 size: 14 residues. Germline V lookup: CDR1 GTSNPN, CDR2 SVGIG (reference sequence). Between the trimmed V and J ends, which lost 2 bases and 4 bases, there was a span of 14 bases. This CDR3 is CAWSYPGQPYGYTF. The CDR3 nucleotides read TGTGCCTGGAGTTACCCCGGACAGCCCTATGGCTACACCTTC.

The chain has TRBV4-1 and TRBJ1-1; 7 bases agree with TRBD1. Germline V lookup: CDR1 MGHRA, CDR2 YSYEKL. This CDR3 has 15 residues. Unmatched junction bases numbered 6, after V lost 4 bases and J lost 1 base. In DNA form, the CDR3 reads TGCGCCAGCAGCCCAGCCTGGGACAGGAACACTGAAGCTTTCTTT. Residues: CASSPAWDRNTEAFF.

V and J are TRBV5-1 and TRBJ2-2, with unresolved D. The V end was cut by 3 bases, the J end by 3 bases, with 9 bases between. There are 14 residues in the CDR3. The germline CDR1 and CDR2 sequences are SGHRS and YFSETQ. CDR3 amino acids: CASSWSGDTGELFF. Here the CDR3 DNA reads TGCGCCAGCAGCTGGTCAGGTGACACCGGGGAGCTGTTTTTT. Full variable domain (rest looked up from reference TRBV5-1 and TRBJ2-2): KAGVTQTPRYLIKTRGQQVTLSCSPISGHRSVSWYQQTPGQGLQFLFEYFSETQRNKGNFPGRFSGRQFSNSRSEMNVSTLELGDSALYLCASSWSGDTGELFFGEGSRLTVL.

The sample holds one count of this clone. V and J are TRBV19 and TRBJ1-5, with TRBD1 identical over 9 bases. The V and J ends lost 3 bases and 5 bases, in that order; junction bases with no gene match: 8. Germline loops: CDR1 LNHDA, CDR2 SQIVND (reference sequence). This CDR3 is built from 16 residues. CDR3 protein: CASSMGDRAKYQPQHF. The CDR3 nucleotides read TGTGCCAGTAGTATGGGGGACAGGGCAAAGTATCAGCCCCAGCATTTT.

This chain uses TRBV28 with TRBJ2-5; 7 bases line up with TRBD2. The germline CDR1 and CDR2 sequences are MDHEN and SYDVKM. The V gene end was trimmed by 6 bases and the J gene end by 3 bases; junction bases not matched to a gene: 10. CDR3 length: 15 amino acids. The CDR3 region is CASSILSGKEETQYF. In DNA, the CDR3 is TGTGCCAGCAGCATCCTAAGCGGGAAGGAAGAGACCCAGTACTTC.

This rearrangement joins TRBV19 to TRBJ2-2; 10 nucleotides match TRBD2. V lost 6 bases to trimming and J lost 7 bases; unmatched junction nucleotides: 5. The length of the CDR3 is 14 residues. Germline CDR1 LNHDA, CDR2 SQIVND (reference sequence). The CDR3 is CASSLAGDHGELFF. CDR3 nucleotide sequence: TGTGCCAGTAGCCTAGCGGGAGACCACGGGGAGCTGTTTTTT.

The CDR3 here is CASSEDPGSTEAFF. In DNA, the CDR3 is TGTGCCAGCAGTGAAGACCCGGGAAGCACTGAAGCTTTCTTT. The chain links TRBV6-1 to TRBJ1-1; the D is unclear. Per germline, CDR1 MNHNS and CDR2 SASEGT. Trimming stripped 1 base from V and 4 bases from J, with 10 bases between. The CDR3 runs to 14 residues.

The rearrangement joins TRBV6-1 to TRBJ1-4; unclear D gene. The CDR3 runs to 16 residues. Germline lookup yields CDR1 MNHNS and CDR2 SASEGT. V lost 4 bases, J lost 7 bases, and 19 bases lay in between. CDR3 sequence (DNA): TGTGCCAGCAGTGGGGCCCGACAAATCCAAGGTGAAAAACTGTTTTTT. Amino acid sequence: CASSGARQIQGEKLFF.

This chain connects TRBV6-5 to TRBJ1-5; D might be TRBD1 (6 bases). V was clipped by 0 bases and J by 3 bases, with 9 bases between them. Germline-derived CDR1 and CDR2 are MNHEY and SVGAGI. The CDR3 has 15 residues. The CDR3 here is CASSYSGGANQPQHF. In nucleotides, the CDR3 is TGTGCCAGCAGTTACTCTGGGGGGGCCAATCAGCCCCAGCATTTT.

This sequence joins TRBV2 and TRBJ2-1, with TRBD2 matching over 8 bases. The CDR3 contains 14 residues. Unmatched junction bases numbered 5, after V lost 6 bases and J lost 4 bases. The germline gives CDR1 SNHLY, CDR2 FYNNEI. CDR3 nucleotides: TGTGCCAGCAGCCAGACTAGCGCGTACAATGAGCAGTTCTTC. Its translation is CASSQTSAYNEQFF.

The rearrangement uses TRBV18 and TRBJ2-7; 8 bases match TRBD1. Trimming removed 6 bases from V and 6 bases from J; junction bases left unmatched: 13. CDR1 and CDR2 (germline): KGHSH, LQKENI. The CDR3 totals 15 residues. The CDR3 is CASSSGQGVYGEQYF. The CDR3 nucleotides are TGTGCCAGCTCTTCTGGACAGGGTGTATATGGCGAGCAGTACTTC.

This clone has more than one count but fewer than ten. This rearrangement joins TRBV10-2 to TRBJ2-1; 7 positions agree with TRBD1. This CDR3 is built from 13 residues. Per the germline V gene, CDR1 is WSHSY and CDR2 is SAAADI. V shed 8 bases, J shed 5 bases, and the junction held 6 bases outside the gene matches. The CDR3 region is CASLTGMNNEQFF. The CDR3 DNA follows: TGCGCCAGCCTGACAGGGATGAACAATGAGCAGTTCTTC.

The chain joins TRBV5-1 to TRBJ2-1, with 10 bases aligning to TRBD2. The V and J ends lost 7 bases and 6 bases, in that order; junction bases with no gene match: 7. The germline V gene has CDR1 SGHRS and CDR2 YFSETQ. The CDR3 loop spans 14 amino acids. The CDR3 loop is CASGLAGDTNEQFF. The DNA of the CDR3 is TGCGCCAGCGGGCTAGCGGGAGACACCAATGAGCAGTTCTTC.